This passage covers 21 T cell receptor beta chains from one sample sequenced in a study of shared clonotypes between healthy human individuals (dated by TCRdb to 2020 to 2021). Library creation used the immunoSEQ multiplex PCR assay. As stored in TCRdb, this immuneACCESS dataset retains in-frame rearrangements with V and J assigned. A fraction of the clones does not appear; measured against another copy, unresolved V genes explain less than half of the discrepancy, and the remainder lacks a known reason. The sample records over 400,000 clones, 81% of which are singletons. The top ten clones comprise 9.5% to 15% of the sample. Sequencing input: PBMCs. These receptors all come from a woman aged 40 to 50 in good health. Some clones in this sample may be carry-over from other donors' samples.

The rearrangement joins TRBV7-9 to TRBJ2-2; D is ambiguous. The CDR3 runs 16 residues. V was clipped by 5 bases and J by 4 bases, with 17 bases between them. Germline V gene data show CDR1 as SEHNR and CDR2 as FQNEAQ (reference sequence). The CDR3 sequence is CASSPPSASITGELFF. The CDR3 DNA reads as TGTGCCAGCAGCCCCCCGTCGGCCTCAATCACCGGGGAGCTGTTTTTT. The full variable domain, rest sourced from reference TRBV7-9 and TRBJ2-2, is DTGVSQNPRHKITKRGQNVTFRCDPISEHNRLYWYRQTLGQGPEFLTYFQNEAQLEKSRLLSDRFSAERPKGSFSTLEIQRTEQGDSAMYLCASSPPSASITGELFFGEGSRLTVL.

This chain joins TRBV27 and TRBJ2-7, with D tentatively TRBD2 (5 bases). Germline V gene sequence: CDR1 MNHEY, CDR2 SMNVEV (reference sequence). This CDR3 spans 17 amino acids. The germline V and J ends were trimmed by 6 bases and 7 bases, with 28 bases remaining between them. The CDR3 reads CASSQIQLPRRTGEQYF. The CDR3 region has the DNA TGTGCCAGCAGCCAAATCCAATTACCCCGGCGGACGGGGGAGCAGTACTTC.

The chain carries TRBV10-3 and TRBJ1-1; D is uncertain. The CDR3 is 13 residues long. Trimming shortened V by 10 bases and J by 0 bases, and 12 bases separated the two germline ends. CDR1 and CDR2 (germline): ENHRY, SYGVKD. CDR3 protein: CASRWDLNTEAFF. CDR3 bases: TGTGCCAGCAGGTGGGATTTGAACACTGAAGCTTTCTTT.

The chain recombines TRBV28 with TRBJ2-7, with TRBD1 as a possible D gene (6 bases). The CDR3 runs to 13 residues. Per germline, CDR1 MDHEN and CDR2 SYDVKM. The germline V and J ends were trimmed by 7 bases and 2 bases, with 12 bases remaining between them. This CDR3 reads CASTLGQTYEQYF. The CDR3 nucleotides are TGTGCCAGCACCCTAGGACAGACCTACGAGCAGTACTTC.

The rearrangement links TRBV5-5 to TRBJ1-5, with a weak D call TRBD1 (5 bases). This CDR3 spans 16 amino acids. Trimming took 4 bases from V and 3 from J, leaving 17 bases between them. The germline CDR1 and CDR2 sequences are SGHKS and YYEKEE (reference sequence). The CDR3 sequence is CASSPHSRASNQPQHF. The CDR3 DNA reads TGTGCCAGCAGCCCGCATTCCAGGGCATCCAATCAGCCCCAGCATTTT.

This clone has ten or more counts. This chain joins TRBV7-2 and TRBJ2-3; D unclear. In germline, CDR1 is SGHTA, CDR2 FQGNSA. The CDR3 runs 14 residues. V was clipped by 5 bases and J by 5 bases, with 14 bases between them. The CDR3 loop is CASSPGPIVDTQYF. The CDR3 coding sequence is TGTGCCAGCAGCCCGGGTCCGATTGTAGATACGCAGTATTTT.

There are a few counts of this clone. The rearrangement links TRBV7-3 to TRBJ2-1, with 11 bases fitting TRBD2. The germline V gene encodes CDR1 SGHTA and CDR2 FQGTGA. V lost 4 bases and J lost 7; bases outside the gene matches: 6. CDR3 length equals 15 residues. Written as DNA, the CDR3 is TGTGCCAGCAGCTCCGGACTAGCGGGTAAGAATGAGCAGTTCTTC. It specifies CASSSGLAGKNEQFF.

J is TRBJ2-7 and V is TRBV7-6; tentatively, D is TRBD1 (5 bases). Per the germline V gene, CDR1 is SGHVS and CDR2 is FNYEAQ. Trimming cost V 1 base and J 5 bases, with 18 bases left between them. This CDR3 has 16 residues. CDR3 sequence (DNA): TGTGCCAGCAGCTTAGATGGAGACAGCAGGGTCCACGAGCAGTACTTC. This sequence encodes CASSLDGDSRVHEQYF.

DNA for the CDR3: TGTGCCAGCAGCTCCGCTGGGGGGGCGGGCCTCTACGAGCAGTACTTC. Its protein is CASSSAGGAGLYEQYF. The rearrangement links TRBV5-5 to TRBJ2-7, with D perhaps TRBD2 (7 bases). This CDR3 is 16 amino acids long. CDR1 and CDR2 from the germline V gene are SGHKS and YYEKEE (reference sequence). With 3 bases removed from V and 3 bases from J, the gap between germline ends came to 19 bases. Using reference TRBV5-5 and TRBJ2-7 for the parts outside the CDR3, the full variable domain is DAGVTQSPTHLIKTRGQQVTLRCSPISGHKSVSWYQQVLGQGPQFIFQYYEKEERGRGNFPDRFSARQFPNYSSELNVNALLLGDSALYLCASSSAGGAGLYEQYFGPGTRLTVT.

The chain joins TRBV4-1 to TRBJ2-1; TRBD1 matches 10 bases. Germline V gene sequence: CDR1 MGHRA, CDR2 YSYEKL. The CDR3 runs 18 residues. With 3 bases clipped from V and 4 bases from J, the junction kept 12 bases outside the gene matches. CDR3 loop: CASSQGWGRGQGYNEQFF. CDR3 nucleotides: TGCGCCAGCAGCCAGGGTTGGGGGCGGGGACAGGGGTACAATGAGCAGTTCTTC.

This chain links TRBV29-1 with TRBJ1-3; D is possibly TRBD1 (6 bases). The CDR3 runs 13 residues. Germline V gene sequence: CDR1 SQVTM, CDR2 ANQGSEA. The V end was cut by 5 bases, the J end by 3 bases, with 11 bases between. The CDR3 reads CSVRGLGGNTIYF. The CDR3 nucleotides read TGCAGCGTTCGGGGGCTCGGTGGAAACACCATATATTTT.

The chain is built from TRBV5-6 and TRBJ2-5; D gene unclear. Germline V gene lookup returns CDR1 SGHDT and CDR2 YYEEEE. The CDR3 sequence is 11 residues long. Between the trimmed V and J ends, which lost 1 base and 7 bases, there was a span of 5 bases. CDR3 protein: CASSLMGTQYF. For the CDR3, the DNA is TGTGCCAGCAGCTTGATGGGGACCCAGTACTTC.

Concerning this clone: Other DNA sequences in this sample translate to the same CDR3. The chain employs TRBV2 and TRBJ2-7, with 10 bases identical to TRBD1. CDR3 length: 12 residues. The germline gives CDR1 SNHLY, CDR2 FYNNEI. Trimming took 6 bases from V and 4 from J; bases not matched to a gene: 0. CDR3 in amino acids: CASRDRGYEQYF. The CDR3 DNA is TGTGCCAGCAGGGACAGGGGGTACGAGCAGTACTTC.

Concerning this clone itself: A far larger clone is only one base removed, so a read error is likely. The identical CDR3 is also encoded by other nucleotide sequences in the sample. This chain links TRBV30 with TRBJ2-5; TRBD1 is a possible D gene (6 bases). The J call may be faulty, since TRBJ2-7 better matches the DNA end. The CDR3 runs to 16 residues. Germline V gives CDR1 GTSNPN, CDR2 SVGIG (reference sequence). The CDR3 region has the DNA TGTGCCTGGAGTGTACGGGGTACAGGGAAAGGCTACGAGCAGTACTTC. This gives the protein CAWSVRGTGKGYEQYF.

The chain links TRBV4-3 to TRBJ2-2, with TRBD1 identical over 7 bases. The CDR3 consists of 16 residues. With V trimmed by 1 base and J by 2 bases, 4 bases remained unmatched. CDR1 and CDR2 from the germline V gene are LGHNA and YSLEER. CDR3: CASSQGTGANTGELFF. CDR3 DNA: TGCGCCAGCAGCCAAGGGACAGGCGCTAACACCGGGGAGCTGTTTTTT.

The genes are TRBV7-6 and TRBJ1-3; a possible D gene is TRBD1 (6 bases). Germline values: CDR1 SGHVS, CDR2 FNYEAQ. V gave up 5 bases and J gave up 0 bases, with 14 bases separating them. There are 16 residues in the CDR3. The CDR3 sequence is CASSPDPRGSGNTIYF. CDR3 DNA: TGTGCCAGCAGCCCCGACCCCAGGGGCTCTGGAAACACCATATATTTT. Full variable domain (remainder filled in from reference TRBV7-6 and TRBJ1-3): GAGVSQSPRYKVTKRGQDVALRCDPISGHVSLYWYRQALGQGPEFLTYFNYEAQQDKSGLPNDRFSAERPEGSISTLTIQRTEQRDSAMYRCASSPDPRGSGNTIYFGEGSWLTVV.

In regard to this clone: This likely traces to a read error, being one base from a far larger clone. The chain uses TRBV2 and TRBJ1-5; D perhaps matches TRBD1 (6 bases). There are 14 residues in the CDR3. Germline assignment: CDR1 SNHLY and CDR2 FYNNEI. CDR3 protein: CASSELDSDQPHHF. CDR3 sequence (DNA): TGTGCCAGCAGTGAATTGGACAGCGATCAGCCCCATCATTTT.

The chain is built from TRBV7-9 and TRBJ2-7; 8 nucleotides align to TRBD1. Germline V gene sequence: CDR1 SEHNR, CDR2 FQNEAQ (reference sequence). The CDR3 totals 15 residues. J was trimmed by 0 bases and V by 4 bases; bases with no gene match: 5. CDR3 bases: TGTGCCAGCAGCTACGGACAGGGAAGCTCCTACGAGCAGTACTTC. Its protein product is CASSYGQGSSYEQYF.

On this clone itself: One base separates it from a far larger clone, so it is likely a read error. The conserved closing phenylalanine or tryptophan is absent in this CDR3, likely reflecting a read error. The chain carries TRBV20-1 and TRBJ1-2; unclear D gene. The germline V gene has CDR1 DFQATT and CDR2 SNEGSKA (reference sequence). Trimming pared 6 bases from V and 8 bases from J, leaving 13 bases between. CDR3 size: 11 residues. The CDR3, as DNA: TGCAGTGCCGGACGTGGGGAAGGCTACACCATC. Translation gives CSAGRGEGYTI.

This clone was observed at least ten times. The chain employs TRBV30 and TRBJ2-5; 9 bases align to TRBD2. The J call may be wrong; the DNA end is better matched by TRBJ2-7. The CDR3 loop spans 15 amino acids. In germline, CDR1 is GTSNPN, CDR2 SVGIG (reference sequence). CDR3 in amino acids: CAWSVRREGFYEQYF. The CDR3 bases are TGTGCCTGGAGTGTACGGCGGGAGGGCTTCTACGAGCAGTACTTC.

This clone was seen a few times. The chain carries TRBV11-3 and TRBJ2-1; 8 nucleotides agree with TRBD1. The CDR3 length is 13 residues. The junction had 0 bases not matched to a gene; V was cut back by 1 base and J by 7 bases. The germline V gene has CDR1 SGHNT and CDR2 YENEEA. The CDR3 is CASSLGQGNEQFF. CDR3 coding DNA: TGTGCCAGCAGCTTAGGACAGGGGAATGAGCAGTTCTTC.